This is a list of T cell receptor beta chains from one sample in a study of beta chain features in type 1 diabetes. Measured with immunoSEQ multiplex PCR; TCRdb has only the in-frame clones, and not every one. The sample contains 130,000 to 150,000 clones, over 9.5% of which appear only once. Sequencing input: naive CD4+ T cells from blood. Receptors were obtained from a man aged 18 to 35 in good health. Both conserved end residues are part of each CDR3. The D gene is left open where the match is weak. Size tells how often a clone was seen (once, few, many) or the class of an expanded clone, and some rows leave it out.

j_gene: TRBJ1-2
v_gene: TRBV13
abundance: few
d_gene: TRBD1
CDR3nt: TGTGCCAGCAGCAGACAGGGCTACCAATATGGCTACACCTTC
CDR3aa: CASSRQGYQYGYTF

j_gene: TRBJ2-1
v_gene: TRBV2
abundance: -
d_gene: TRBD2
CDR3nt: TGTGCCAGCGGACTAGCGGGGTACAATGAGCAGTTCTTC
CDR3aa: CASGLAGYNEQFF

j_gene: TRBJ2-7
v_gene: TRBV6-4
abundance: -
d_gene: TRBD2
CDR3nt: TGTGCCAGGGGGGGGAGGTCCTCCTACGAGCAGTACTTC
CDR3aa: CARGGRSSYEQYF

j_gene: TRBJ2-7
v_gene: TRBV15
abundance: few
d_gene: TRBD2
CDR3nt: TGTGCCACCAGCAGGGGAGGGTTCGAGCAGTACTTC
CDR3aa: CATSRGGFEQYF

j_gene: TRBJ2-7
v_gene: TRBV1
abundance: few
d_gene: -
CDR3nt: TGCACCAGCAGCCCCAAGGACAGGTACTACGAGCAGTACTTC
CDR3aa: CTSSPKDRYYEQYF

j_gene: TRBJ2-2
v_gene: TRBV7-2
abundance: -
d_gene: -
CDR3nt: TGTGCCAGCAGTCCCAGGAGGGCGGGGAACACCGGGGAGCTGTTTTTT
CDR3aa: CASSPRRAGNTGELFF

j_gene: TRBJ2-7
v_gene: TRBV7-8
abundance: -
d_gene: TRBD1
CDR3nt: TGTGCCAGCAGCTTCTCCGGGACAGGTTCCTACGAGCAGTACTTC
CDR3aa: CASSFSGTGSYEQYF

j_gene: TRBJ1-3
v_gene: TRBV28
abundance: -
d_gene: -
CDR3nt: TGTGCCAGCAGTATCGGGCCCAGAGGGTCAAGAAACACCATATATTTT
CDR3aa: CASSIGPRGSRNTIYF

j_gene: TRBJ2-7
v_gene: TRBV28
abundance: many
d_gene: TRBD1
CDR3nt: TGTGCCAGCAGCCAGACAGGGGGAGAGTACGAGCAGTACTTC
CDR3aa: CASSQTGGEYEQYF

j_gene: TRBJ1-1
v_gene: TRBV7-9
abundance: few
d_gene: -
CDR3nt: TGTGCCAGCAGCAAAGCCGGGGGGAACACTGAAGCTTTCTTT
CDR3aa: CASSKAGGNTEAFF

j_gene: TRBJ2-2
v_gene: TRBV7-2
abundance: -
d_gene: -
CDR3nt: TGTGCCAGCAGCTTGAATTGGGCTTCCGGGGAGCTGTTTTTT
CDR3aa: CASSLNWASGELFF

j_gene: TRBJ2-1
v_gene: TRBV11-2
abundance: few
d_gene: -
CDR3nt: TGTGCCAGCAGTCAAGGGGATGAGCAGTTCTTC
CDR3aa: CASSQGDEQFF

j_gene: TRBJ2-3
v_gene: TRBV15
abundance: -
d_gene: -
CDR3nt: TGTGCCACCAGCTTTTTGAGCGATACGCAGTATTTT
CDR3aa: CATSFLSDTQYF